This T cell receptor beta chain was recorded in a study of shared clonotypes between healthy human individuals. Study processing details: Because ImmunoSEQ provided only junction sequences with no quality scores, the filtering differed. Profiling relied on immunoSEQ multiplex PCR, and the TCRdb table lists in-frame clones only, not all of them. Clonal size and the V and J genes are those of that table, whereas D and trimming came from the DNA. The table shows about 680,000 clones, with around 78% occurring only once. This clone was observed a handful of times. The CDR3 has 17 amino acids. Trimming took off 3 bases at V and 6 bases at J, with 19 bases between the two ends. Germline V gene data show CDR1 as SGHRS and CDR2 as YFSETQ.

Sequenced input: memory CD4+ T cells sorted from blood. The subset is: CD45RA-negative fraction. The chain carries TRBV5-1 and TRBJ2-6; D unresolved. The sequence came from a woman aged 25 to 39 in good health. CDR3 region: CASSWELSGIPANVLTF. CDR3 DNA sequence: TGCGCCAGCAGCTGGGAACTGTCTGGGATACCGGCCAACGTCCTGACTTTC.